The 4 T cell receptor beta chains listed next were all sequenced from one sample in a study of spatial heterogeneity in lung cancer. Each CDR3 protein is one row after TCRdb ran MiXCR on the 5' RACE reads. The table includes about 100,000 distinct CDR3 sequences, about 4.4% detected once. The time point was: sample taken at primary tumor resection. Study-wide findings and caveats: Tumoral mutation counts were tracked by counts of expanded intratumoral alpha and beta TCRs.

Antigen specificity for these receptors is unknown. The sequencing here drew on lung tumor tissue, taken at surgery. These receptors were obtained from a male donor with early-stage non-small cell lung cancer.

The sample holds many counts of this clonotype. The rearrangement links TRBV24-1 to TRBJ2-3; 7 nucleotides align to TRBD2. Trimming removed 6 bases from V and 3 bases from J; junction bases left unmatched: 11. In germline, CDR1 is KGHDR, CDR2 SFDVKD. The CDR3 has 16 residues. The CDR3 coding sequence is TGTGCCACCAGTTCGACCGACGGGGGGTGGACAGATACGCAGTATTTT. Residues: CATSSTDGGWTDTQYF.

This clonotype was detected many times. The V call is TRBV5-1, the J call TRBJ2-1; maybe TRBD2 (5 bases). Deletions cut 3 bases from V and 10 bases from J, with 11 bases between. This CDR3 spans 12 amino acids. Germline values: CDR1 SGHRS, CDR2 YFSETQ. In DNA form, the CDR3 reads TGCGCCAGCAGCTGGGCGGAGGACGAGCAGTTCTTC. Its translation: CASSWAEDEQFF.

This clonotype occurred a few times. This chain links TRBV5-1 with TRBJ2-3; 7 positions match TRBD1. The germline V gene encodes CDR1 SGHRS and CDR2 YFSETQ. After removal of 4 bases from V and 4 bases from J, the junction contained 0 bases not matched to a gene. The CDR3 consists of 12 residues. This CDR3 is CASSQGADTQYF. The CDR3 DNA sequence: TGCGCCAGCAGCCAGGGGGCAGATACGCAGTATTTT.

There are many counts of this clonotype. V usage is TRBV28 and J usage is TRBJ2-4; maybe TRBD1 (5 bases). Germline CDR1 and CDR2: MDHEN and SYDVKM. Trimming took off 6 bases at V and 1 base at J, with 16 bases between the two ends. CDR3 length: 16 residues. The CDR3 protein is CASSRQGSVAKNIQYF. Written as DNA, the CDR3 is TGTGCCAGCAGCCGGCAGGGTTCGGTGGCCAAAAACATTCAGTACTTC.